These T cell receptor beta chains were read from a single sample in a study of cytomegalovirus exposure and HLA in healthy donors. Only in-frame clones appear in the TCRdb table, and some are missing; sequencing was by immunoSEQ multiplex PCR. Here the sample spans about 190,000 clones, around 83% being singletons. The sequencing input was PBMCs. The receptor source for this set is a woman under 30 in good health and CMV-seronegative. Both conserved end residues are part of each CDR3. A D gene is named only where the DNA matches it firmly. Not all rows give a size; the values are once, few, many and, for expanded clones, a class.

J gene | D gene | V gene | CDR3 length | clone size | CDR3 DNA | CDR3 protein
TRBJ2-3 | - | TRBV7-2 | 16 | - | TGTGCCAGCAGCCCCCCGCGAGGGGGAAGCACAGATACGCAGTATTTT | CASSPPRGGSTDTQYF
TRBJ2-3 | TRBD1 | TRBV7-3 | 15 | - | TGTGCCAGCAGCCCCACAGGGGTGCGAACAGATACGCAGTATTTT | CASSPTGVRTDTQYF
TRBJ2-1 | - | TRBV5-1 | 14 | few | TGCGCCAGCAGCTTGTGGCCCTCAGGGAACCGGCAGTTCTTC | CASSLWPSGNRQFF
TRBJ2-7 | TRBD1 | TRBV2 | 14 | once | TGTGCCAGCAGGAGGTTCGAGGGGGCGAACGAGCAGTACTTC | CASRRFEGANEQYF
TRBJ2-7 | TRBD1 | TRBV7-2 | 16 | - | TGTGCCAGCAACTCTCCTGCGACAGGGGTCTCCTACGAGCAGTACTTC | CASNSPATGVSYEQYF
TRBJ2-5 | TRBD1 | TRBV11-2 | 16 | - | TGTGCCAGCAGCCGGGGGTGGACAGGGGTATTGGAGACCCAGTACTTC | CASSRGWTGVLETQYF
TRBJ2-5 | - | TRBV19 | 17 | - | TGTGCCAGTAGCCCAGATACTAGTGGGTCCAGAGAAGAGACCCAGTACTTC | CASSPDTSGSREETQYF
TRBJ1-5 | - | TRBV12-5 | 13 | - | TGTGCTAGTGGGACGACAGCCTATCAGCCCCAGCATTTT | CASGTTAYQPQHF
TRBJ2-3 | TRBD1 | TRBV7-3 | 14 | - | TGTGCCAGCAGCAGACAGGGGGCCACAGATACGCAGTATTTT | CASSRQGATDTQYF
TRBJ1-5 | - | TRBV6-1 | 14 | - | TGTGCCAGCAGCTCTGTAGGGGCGGATCAGCCCCAGCATTTT | CASSSVGADQPQHF
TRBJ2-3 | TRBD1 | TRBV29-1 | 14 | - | TGCAGCGTTGAAGCGCAGGGGGCCTCAGATACGCAGTATTTT | CSVEAQGASDTQYF
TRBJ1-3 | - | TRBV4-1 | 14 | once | TGCGCCAGCAGCCAAGAAAGAGCTGGAAACACCATATATTTT | CASSQERAGNTIYF
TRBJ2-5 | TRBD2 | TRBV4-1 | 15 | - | TGCGCCAGCAGCCAAGGGACTAGCGGGAGAGAGACCCAGTACTTC | CASSQGTSGRETQYF
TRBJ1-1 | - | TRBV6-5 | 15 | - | TGTGCCAGCAGTTACTCCACAAATATGAACACTGAAGCTTTCTTT | CASSYSTNMNTEAFF
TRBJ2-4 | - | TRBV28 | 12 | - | TGTGCCAGCAGTTTTATCCAAAACATTCAGTACTTC | CASSFIQNIQYF
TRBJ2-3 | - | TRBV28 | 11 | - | TGTGCCAGCAGCCCCCGAGATACGCAGTATTTT | CASSPRDTQYF
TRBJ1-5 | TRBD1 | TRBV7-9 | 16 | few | TGTGCCAGCAGCTTAGCGGGGACAGGGGGTGGTCAGCCCCAGCATTTT | CASSLAGTGGGQPQHF
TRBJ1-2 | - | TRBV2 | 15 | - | TGTGCCAGCAGTGAAGTCCCGGGGACTAACTATGGCTACACCTTC | CASSEVPGTNYGYTF
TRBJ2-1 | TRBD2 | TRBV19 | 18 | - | TGTGCCAGTAGTCCCCGGCCGGGGACTAGCGGAAACTACAATGAGCAGTTCTTC | CASSPRPGTSGNYNEQFF
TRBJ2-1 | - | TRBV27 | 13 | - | TGTGCCAGCAGTTTTCAGGCCGGGGGTGAGCAGTTCTTC | CASSFQAGGEQFF
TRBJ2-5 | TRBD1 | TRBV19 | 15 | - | TGTGCCAGTAGTACCCTCCAGGGGGACGTGAAGACCCAGTACTTC | CASSTLQGDVKTQYF
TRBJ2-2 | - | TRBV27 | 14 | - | TGTGCCAGCAGTTACCCGGGAGAAGGCGGGGAGCTGTTTTTT | CASSYPGEGGELFF
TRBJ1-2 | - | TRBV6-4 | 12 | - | TGTGCCAGCAGGGGAGGGGACTATGGCTACACCTTC | CASRGGDYGYTF
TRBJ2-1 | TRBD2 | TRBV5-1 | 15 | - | TGCGCCAGCACCCCTAGCGGGAGTTACTACAATGAGCAGTTCTTC | CASTPSGSYYNEQFF